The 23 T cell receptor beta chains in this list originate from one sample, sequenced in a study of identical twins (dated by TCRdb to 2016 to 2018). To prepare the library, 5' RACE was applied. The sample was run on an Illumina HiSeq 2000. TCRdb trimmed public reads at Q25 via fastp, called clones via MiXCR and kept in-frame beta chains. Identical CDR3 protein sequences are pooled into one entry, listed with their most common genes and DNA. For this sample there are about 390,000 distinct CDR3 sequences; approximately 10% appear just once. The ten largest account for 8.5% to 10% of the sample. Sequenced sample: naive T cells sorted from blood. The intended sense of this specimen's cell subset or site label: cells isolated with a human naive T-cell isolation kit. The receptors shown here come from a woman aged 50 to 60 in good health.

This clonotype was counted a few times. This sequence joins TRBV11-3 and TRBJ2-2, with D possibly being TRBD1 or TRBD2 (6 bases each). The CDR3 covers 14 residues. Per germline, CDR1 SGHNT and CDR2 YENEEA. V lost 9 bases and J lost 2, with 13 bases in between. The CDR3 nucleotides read TGTGCCAGTCGGAGGGACACTAACACCGGGGAGCTGTTTTTT. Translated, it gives CASRRDTNTGELFF.

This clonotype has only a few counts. The CDR3 DNA reads TGCGCCAGCAGAGAGGGATTCCGCTACACAGATACGCAGTATTTT. It codes for CASREGFRYTDTQYF. The chain couples TRBV5-1 to TRBJ2-3, with a possible D match to TRBD2 (5 bases). Germline V gene data show CDR1 as SGHRS and CDR2 as YFSETQ. The CDR3 loop spans 15 amino acids. V lost 5 bases and J lost 2, with 15 bases in between.

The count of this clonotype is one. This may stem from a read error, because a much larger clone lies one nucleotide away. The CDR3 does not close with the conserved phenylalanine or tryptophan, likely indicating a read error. The CDR3, as DNA: TGTGCCAGCAGCATAGCGGGAGGCCCTTACAATGAGCAGTTCCTC. As protein: CASSIAGGPYNEQFL. V usage is TRBV14 and J usage is TRBJ2-1, with 10 nucleotides matching TRBD2. Germline lookup yields CDR1 SGHDN and CDR2 FVKESK. The CDR3 has 15 amino acids. Trimming removed 5 bases from V and 4 bases from J; junction bases left unmatched: 5.

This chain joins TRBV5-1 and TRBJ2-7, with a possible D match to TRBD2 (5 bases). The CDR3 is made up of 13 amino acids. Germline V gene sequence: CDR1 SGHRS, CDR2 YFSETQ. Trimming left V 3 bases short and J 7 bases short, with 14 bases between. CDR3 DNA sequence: TGCGCCAGCAGCTCTGGAGGCTCTCATGAGCAGTACGTC. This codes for CASSSGGSHEQYV.

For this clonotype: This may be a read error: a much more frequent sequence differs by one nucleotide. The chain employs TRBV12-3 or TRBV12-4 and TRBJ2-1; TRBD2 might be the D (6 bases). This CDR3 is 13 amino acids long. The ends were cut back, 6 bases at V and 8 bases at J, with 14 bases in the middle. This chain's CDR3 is CASSPTSAYEQFF. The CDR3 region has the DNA TGTGCCAGCAGCCCGACTAGTGCCTATGAGCAGTTCTTC.

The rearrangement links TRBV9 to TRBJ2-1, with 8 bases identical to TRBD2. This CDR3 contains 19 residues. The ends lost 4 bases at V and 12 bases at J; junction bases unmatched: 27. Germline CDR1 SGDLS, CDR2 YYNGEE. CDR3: CASSPGTARLSGIFQGQFF. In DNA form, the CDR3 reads TGTGCCAGCAGCCCCGGGACCGCGCGACTTAGCGGGATCTTCCAAGGGCAGTTCTTC.

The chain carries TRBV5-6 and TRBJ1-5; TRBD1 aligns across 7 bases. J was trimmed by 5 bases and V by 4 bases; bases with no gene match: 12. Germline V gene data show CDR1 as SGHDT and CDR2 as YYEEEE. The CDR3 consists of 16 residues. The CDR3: CASSHLEDRADQPQHF. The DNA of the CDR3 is TGTGCCAGCAGCCACCTAGAAGACAGGGCCGATCAGCCCCAGCATTTT. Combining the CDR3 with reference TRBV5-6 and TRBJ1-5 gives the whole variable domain DAGVTQSPTHLIKTRGQQVTLRCSPKSGHDTVSWYQQALGQGPQFIFQYYEEEERQRGNFPDRFSGHQFPNYSSELNVNALLLGDSALYLCASSHLEDRADQPQHFGDGTRLSIL.

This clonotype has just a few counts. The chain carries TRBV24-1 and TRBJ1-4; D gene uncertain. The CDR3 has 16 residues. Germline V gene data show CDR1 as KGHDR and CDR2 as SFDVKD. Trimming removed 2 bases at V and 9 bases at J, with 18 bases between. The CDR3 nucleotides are TGTGCCACCAGTGATTCGACCTCGGGTACGGTGCAAAAACTGTTTTTT. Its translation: CATSDSTSGTVQKLFF.

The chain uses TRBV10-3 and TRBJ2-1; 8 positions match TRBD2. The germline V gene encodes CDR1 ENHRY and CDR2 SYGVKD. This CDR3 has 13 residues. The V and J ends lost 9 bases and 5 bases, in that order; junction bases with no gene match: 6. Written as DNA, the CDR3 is TGTGCCATACTAGCGGCCGAAAACAATGAGCAGTTCTTC. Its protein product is CAILAAENNEQFF.

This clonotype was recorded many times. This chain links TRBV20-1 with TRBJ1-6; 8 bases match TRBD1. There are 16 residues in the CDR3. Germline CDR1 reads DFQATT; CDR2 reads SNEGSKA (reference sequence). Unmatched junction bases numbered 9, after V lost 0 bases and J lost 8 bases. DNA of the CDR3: TGCAGTGCTAGAGACCGAGGGACAGGAAAGGATTCACCCCTCCACTTT. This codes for CSARDRGTGKDSPLHF.

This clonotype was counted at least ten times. Written as DNA, the CDR3 is TGCAGTGCTAGAGATAGGGCTAATCACTACAATGAGCAGTTCTTC. Protein sequence: CSARDRANHYNEQFF. The rearrangement uses TRBV20-1 and TRBJ2-1; D is unclear. The V gene's germline CDR1 is DFQATT and CDR2 SNEGSKA (reference sequence). The CDR3 length is 15 residues. Trimming cost V 0 bases and J 3 bases, with 12 bases left between them.

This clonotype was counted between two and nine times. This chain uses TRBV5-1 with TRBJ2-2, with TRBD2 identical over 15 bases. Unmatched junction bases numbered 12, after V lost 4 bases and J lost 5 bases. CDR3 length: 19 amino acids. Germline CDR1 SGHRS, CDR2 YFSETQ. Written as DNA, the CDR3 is TGCGCCAGCAGCCCCTCCCGGACTAGCGGGAGGGCCGAAACCGGGGAGCTGTTTTTT. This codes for CASSPSRTSGRAETGELFF.

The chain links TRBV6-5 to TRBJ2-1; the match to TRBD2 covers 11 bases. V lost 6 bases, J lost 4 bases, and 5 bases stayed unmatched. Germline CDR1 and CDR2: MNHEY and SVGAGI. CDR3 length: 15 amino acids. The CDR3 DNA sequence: TGTGCCAGCAGCATGACTAGCGGGGTATACAATGAGCAGTTCTTC. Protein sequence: CASSMTSGVYNEQFF.

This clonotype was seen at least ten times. CDR3 region: CASRRGTSLHEQYV. As DNA, the CDR3 is TGTGCCAGCAGGCGCGGGACTAGCCTCCACGAGCAGTACGTC. The V call is TRBV5-6, the J call TRBJ2-7, with 9 bases fitting TRBD2. V was pared by 5 bases and J by 5 bases, with 8 bases of the junction left unmatched. The germline V gene has CDR1 SGHDT and CDR2 YYEEEE. The CDR3 is 14 residues long.

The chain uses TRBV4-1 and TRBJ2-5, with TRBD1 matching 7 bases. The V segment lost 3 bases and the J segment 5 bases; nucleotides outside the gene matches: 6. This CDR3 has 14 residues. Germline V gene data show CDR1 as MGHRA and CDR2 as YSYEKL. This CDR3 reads CASSQVTGVETQYF. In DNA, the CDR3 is TGCGCCAGCAGCCAGGTTACAGGGGTGGAGACCCAGTACTTC.

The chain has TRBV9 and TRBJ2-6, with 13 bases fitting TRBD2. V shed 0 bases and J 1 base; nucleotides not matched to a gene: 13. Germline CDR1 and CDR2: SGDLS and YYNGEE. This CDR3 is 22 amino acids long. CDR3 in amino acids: CASSVEISGLAGVGSGANVLTF. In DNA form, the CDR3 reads TGTGCCAGCAGCGTAGAAATCTCCGGACTAGCGGGAGTGGGGTCTGGGGCCAACGTCCTGACTTTC. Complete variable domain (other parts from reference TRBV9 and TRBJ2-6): DSGVTQTPKHLITATGQRVTLRCSPRSGDLSVYWYQQSLDQGLQFLIQYYNGEERAKGNILERFSAQQFPDLHSELNLSSLELGDSALYFCASSVEISGLAGVGSGANVLTFGAGSRLTVL.

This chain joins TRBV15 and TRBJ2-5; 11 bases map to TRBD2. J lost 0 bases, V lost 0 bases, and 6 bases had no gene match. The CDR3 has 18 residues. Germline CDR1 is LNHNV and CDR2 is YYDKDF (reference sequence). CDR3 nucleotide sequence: TGTGCCACCAGCAGAGATTCCGGGACTAGCGGTTACCAAGAGACCCAGTACTTC. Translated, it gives CATSRDSGTSGYQETQYF.

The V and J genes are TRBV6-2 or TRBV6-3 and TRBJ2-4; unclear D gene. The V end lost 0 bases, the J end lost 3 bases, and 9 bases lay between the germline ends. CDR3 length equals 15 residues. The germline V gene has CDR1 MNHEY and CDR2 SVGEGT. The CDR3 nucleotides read TGTGCCAGCAGTTACTCGAATCTCGGCAAAAACATTCAGTACTTC. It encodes CASSYSNLGKNIQYF.

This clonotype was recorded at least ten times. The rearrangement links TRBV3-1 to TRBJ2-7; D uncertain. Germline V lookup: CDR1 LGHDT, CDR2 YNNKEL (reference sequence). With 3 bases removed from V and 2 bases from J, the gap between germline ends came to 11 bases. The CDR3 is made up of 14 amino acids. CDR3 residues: CASSHNERPYEQYV. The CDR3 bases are TGTGCCAGCAGCCACAACGAGCGACCCTACGAGCAGTACGTC.

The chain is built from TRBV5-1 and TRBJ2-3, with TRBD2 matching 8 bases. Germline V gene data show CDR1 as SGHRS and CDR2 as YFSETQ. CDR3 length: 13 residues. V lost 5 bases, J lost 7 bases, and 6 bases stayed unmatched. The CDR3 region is CASRKRELYTQYF. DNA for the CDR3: TGCGCCAGCAGAAAGCGGGAGTTATATACGCAGTATTTT.

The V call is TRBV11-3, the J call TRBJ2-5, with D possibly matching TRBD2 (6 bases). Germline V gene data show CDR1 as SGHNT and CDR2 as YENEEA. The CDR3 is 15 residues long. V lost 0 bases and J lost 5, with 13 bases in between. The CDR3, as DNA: TGTGCCAGCAGCTTAGACGGGAGTCGGATGGAGACCCAGTACTTC. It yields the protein CASSLDGSRMETQYF.

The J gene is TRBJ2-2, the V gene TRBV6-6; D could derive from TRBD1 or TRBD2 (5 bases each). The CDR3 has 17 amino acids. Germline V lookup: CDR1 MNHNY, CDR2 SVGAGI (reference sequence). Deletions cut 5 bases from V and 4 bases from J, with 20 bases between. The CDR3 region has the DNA TGTGCCAGCAGTCGTCCCCCCAGCGGACAAATCACCGGGGAGCTGTTTTTT. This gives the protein CASSRPPSGQITGELFF.

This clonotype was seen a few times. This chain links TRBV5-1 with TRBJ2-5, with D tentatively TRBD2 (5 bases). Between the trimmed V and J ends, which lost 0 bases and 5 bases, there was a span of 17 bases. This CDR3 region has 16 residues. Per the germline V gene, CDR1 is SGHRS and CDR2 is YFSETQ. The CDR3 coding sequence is TGCGCCAGCAGCTTGGGAGGACTGGGGAAACAGGAGACCCAGTACTTC. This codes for CASSLGGLGKQETQYF. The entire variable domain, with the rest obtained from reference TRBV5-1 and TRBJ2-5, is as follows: KAGVTQTPRYLIKTRGQQVTLSCSPISGHRSVSWYQQTPGQGLQFLFEYFSETQRNKGNFPGRFSGRQFSNSRSEMNVSTLELGDSALYLCASSLGGLGKQETQYFGPGTRLLVL.